A selection of T cell receptor beta chains follows, all from one sample in a study of blood T cell repertoires in COVID-19. Assay used: immunoSEQ multiplex PCR; TCRdb lists only in-frame clones, some missing. The repertoire holds 100,000 to 130,000 clones, with approximately 82% as singletons. Sequencing input: peripheral blood. These receptors all come from a woman in her seventies with acute or convalescent COVID-19. Each CDR3 is given with its conserved first and last residue. Each record gives: CDR3 protein, CDR3 DNA, V gene, J gene, D gene, clone size. D genes are given only for firm matches. Size is stated for part of the rows, as once, few or many counts, or as a class when the clone is expanded.

CSVEDRGEGYGYTF	TGCAGCGTTGAAGATCGGGGGGAAGGGTATGGCTACACCTTC	TRBV29-1	TRBJ1-2	NA	NA
CASSLSGDSYEQYF	TGTGCCAGCAGTTTATCAGGGGACTCCTACGAGCAGTACTTC	TRBV27	TRBJ2-7	NA	NA
CASSPKWGGRVEAFF	TGTGCCAGCAGCCCGAAGTGGGGGGGGCGGGTTGAAGCTTTCTTT	TRBV7-2	TRBJ1-1	NA	NA
CASSSPHRGRGATEAFF	TGTGCCAGCAGCTCTCCGCACAGGGGGCGTGGGGCCACTGAAGCTTTCTTT	TRBV11-2	TRBJ1-1	TRBD1	NA
CASSLGRGSRSGDTQYF	TGTGCCAGCAGCTTAGGAAGAGGCTCAAGGAGTGGCGATACGCAGTATTTT	TRBV11-2	TRBJ2-3	NA	NA
CASSLSGRIRADTQYF	TGTGCCAGCAGCTTGAGCGGGAGAATTAGGGCAGATACGCAGTATTTT	TRBV7-2	TRBJ2-3	TRBD2	NA
CASSPGLGDILWDEQFF	TGTGCCAGCAGCCCAGGCCTGGGGGACATCCTTTGGGATGAGCAGTTCTTC	TRBV11-3	TRBJ2-1	NA	NA
CASSYRTQRNTGELFF	TGTGCCAGCAGTTACCGGACTCAGCGGAACACCGGGGAGCTGTTTTTT	TRBV6-2/TRBV6-3	TRBJ2-2	NA	once
CASSLGVTSGSQQFF	TGCGCCAGCAGCTTGGGGGTGACTAGCGGGAGTCAGCAGTTCTTC	TRBV5-1	TRBJ2-1	TRBD2	NA
CASSGGTAEAFF	TGTGCCAGCAGCGGTGGGACAGCCGAAGCTTTCTTT	TRBV7-8	TRBJ1-1	TRBD1	NA
CASSLNRAYGYTF	TGTGCCAGCAGTTTGAACAGGGCCTATGGCTACACCTTC	TRBV28	TRBJ1-2	NA	NA
CASSFGGSYNEQFF	TGTGCCAGCAGCTTCGGGGGCTCCTACAATGAGCAGTTCTTC	TRBV11-1	TRBJ2-1	NA	once
CAIRAAADTQYF	TGTGCCATCAGGGCCGCGGCAGATACGCAGTATTTT	TRBV10-3	TRBJ2-3	NA	NA
CASSEFAGGRYEQYF	TGCGCCAGCAGTGAGTTCGCCGGGGGGCGGTACGAGCAGTACTTC	TRBV10-1	TRBJ2-7	NA	NA
CASSLVMKGLEYF	TGTGCCAGCAGCTTGGTGATGAAGGGGCTCGAGTACTTC	TRBV11-2	TRBJ2-7	NA	NA
CASSFTGGNTEAFF	TGCGCCAGCAGCTTTACAGGGGGGAACACTGAAGCTTTCTTT	TRBV5-1	TRBJ1-1	TRBD1	NA
CASSQDRADGYTF	TGTGCCAGCAGCCAAGACAGGGCAGATGGCTACACCTTC	TRBV4-2	TRBJ1-2	NA	NA
CASSDRGYTSNYGYTF	TGTGCCAGCTCAGACAGGGGCTATACCTCTAACTATGGCTACACCTTC	TRBV18	TRBJ1-2	TRBD1	NA
CASSKGQGSNQPQHF	TGTGCCAGCTCAAAGGGACAGGGGTCTAATCAGCCCCAGCATTTT	TRBV18	TRBJ1-5	TRBD1	NA
CASSLFGYEQYF	TGTGCCAGCAGTTTGTTCGGGTACGAGCAGTACTTC	TRBV12-3/TRBV12-4	TRBJ2-7	NA	NA
CASSNPTGGFEKLFF	TGTGCCAGCAGTAACCCGACAGGGGGTTTCGAAAAACTGTTTTTT	TRBV25-1	TRBJ1-4	TRBD1	NA
CASSPRTGEFFGLGYTF	TGTGCCAGCTCACCACGTACAGGGGAGTTCTTCGGTCTTGGCTACACCTTC	TRBV18	TRBJ1-2	TRBD1	NA
CSASTPSAYGYTF	TGCAGTGCTAGTACTCCGAGTGCCTATGGCTACACCTTC	TRBV20-1	TRBJ1-2	NA	NA
CASSHDRSSGNTIYF	TGCGCCAGCAGCCATGACAGGTCCTCTGGAAACACCATATATTTT	TRBV4-1	TRBJ1-3	NA	NA
CASSGQTVGYGYTF	TGTGCCAGCTCAGGTCAAACTGTGGGCTATGGCTACACCTTC	TRBV2	TRBJ1-2	NA	few
CASSLDGGRAGNEQFF	TGTGCCAGCAGCTTAGATGGCGGGAGGGCCGGCAATGAGCAGTTCTTC	TRBV11-2	TRBJ2-1	TRBD2	NA
CASTRGQGTRETQYF	TGTGCCAGCACAAGAGGACAGGGGACTCGAGAGACCCAGTACTTC	TRBV27	TRBJ2-5	TRBD1	NA
CASSLARGQGNTEAFF	TGTGCCAGCAGCTTAGCGCGAGGACAGGGTAACACTGAAGCTTTCTTT	TRBV7-2	TRBJ1-1	TRBD1	NA
CASSQGPSTDTQYF	TGTGCCAGCAGCCAGGGCCCGAGCACAGATACGCAGTATTTT	TRBV11-2	TRBJ2-3	NA	NA
CASSFTGYSNQPQHF	TGTGCCAGCAGTTTTACAGGTTATAGCAATCAGCCCCAGCATTTT	TRBV28	TRBJ1-5	NA	NA
CASSQRHRGRTDTQYF	TGTGCCAGCAGCCAGAGACACAGGGGGCGGACAGATACGCAGTATTTT	TRBV11-3	TRBJ2-3	TRBD1	NA
CASSLMASLETQYF	TGTGCCAGCAGCTTAATGGCTAGCTTGGAGACCCAGTACTTC	TRBV7-9	TRBJ2-5	NA	NA
CASSLRRDRAYGYTF	TGTGCTAGCAGCTTGCGCCGGGACAGGGCCTATGGCTACACCTTC	TRBV7-7	TRBJ1-2	TRBD1	NA
CASSQDLLTYNEQFF	TGTGCCAGCAGCCAAGATCTACTGACCTACAATGAGCAGTTCTTC	TRBV4-2	TRBJ2-1	NA	NA
CASSPGPGTGAANTEAFF	TGTGCCAGCAGCCCGGGTCCCGGGACAGGGGCAGCGAACACTGAAGCTTTCTTT	TRBV4-2	TRBJ1-1	TRBD1	NA
CASSYLVSGYTF	TGTGCCAGCAGTTACTTGGTGAGCGGCTACACCTTC	TRBV6-6	TRBJ1-2	NA	NA
CASSLGALQETQYF	TGTGCCAGCAGTTTAGGGGCGTTACAAGAGACCCAGTACTTC	TRBV28	TRBJ2-5	NA	NA
CASIGTGGQPQHF	TGTGCCAGCATCGGCACAGGGGGTCAGCCCCAGCATTTT	TRBV6-5	TRBJ1-5	TRBD1	NA
CASRTRGEKLFF	TGTGCGAGCCGGACAAGGGGGGAAAAACTGTTTTTT	TRBV19	TRBJ1-4	NA	NA
CASHTGGGQPQHF	TGTGCCAGCCACACAGGGGGCGGTCAGCCCCAGCATTTT	TRBV28	TRBJ1-5	TRBD1	NA
CASSYRGVAPLHF	TGTGCCAGCAGCTACAGGGGAGTTGCACCCCTCCACTTT	TRBV5-6	TRBJ1-6	TRBD1	NA
CASPEWSGGPYNEQFF	TGCGCCAGCCCCGAGTGGAGCGGGGGGCCCTACAATGAGCAGTTCTTC	TRBV10-1	TRBJ2-1	TRBD2	NA